Presented here are 28 T cell receptor beta chains from one specimen sequenced in a study of blood T cell repertoires in COVID-19. Repertoires were generated with immunoSEQ multiplex PCR, while TCRdb's copy carries only in-frame clones and drops some. The sample lists some 190,000 clones; roughly 80% were seen once. Material: PBMCs or T cells enriched from blood (not recorded which). The receptors here all came from a man between 60 and 75 years old who had been exposed to COVID-19.

The rearrangement uses TRBV19 and TRBJ2-2, with TRBD1 identical over 8 bases. Trimming at V came to 4 bases and at J to 6 bases, leaving 7 bases not matched to a gene. Germline CDR1 LNHDA, CDR2 SQIVND (reference sequence). CDR3 length equals 15 residues. The CDR3 DNA is TGTGCCAGTAGTACTCAAGGACAGGGCTCCGGGGAGCTGTTTTTT. Encoded protein: CASSTQGQGSGELFF.

This clone was seen a single time. J is TRBJ1-1 and V is TRBV7-2; 7 bases agree with TRBD1. V shed 5 bases, J shed 4 bases, and the junction held 13 bases outside the gene matches. Germline CDR1 is SGHTA and CDR2 is FQGNSA. The CDR3 sequence is 16 residues long. The CDR3 sequence is CASSPSRGLGSTEAFF. The CDR3 DNA reads as TGTGCCAGCAGCCCCAGTAGGGGGCTGGGAAGCACTGAAGCTTTCTTT. Using reference TRBV7-2 and TRBJ1-1 for the parts outside the CDR3, the full variable domain is GAGVSQSPSNKVTEKGKDVELRCDPISGHTALYWYRQSLGQGLEFLIYFQGNSAPDKSGLPSDRFSAERTGGSVSTLTIQRTQQEDSAVYLCASSPSRGLGSTEAFFGQGTRLTVV.

Here the CDR3 reads CASSQGLQGLGEQFF. Here the CDR3 DNA reads TGTGCCAGCAGCCAAGGCTTACAGGGGTTGGGTGAGCAGTTCTTC. The chain couples TRBV3-1 (or the pseudogene TRBV3-2) to TRBJ2-1; the match to TRBD1 covers 7 bases. Trimming cost V 1 base and J 9 bases; bases outside gene matches: 9. Per germline, CDR1 LGHDT and CDR2 YNNKEL (reference sequence). The CDR3 runs to 15 residues.

The J gene is TRBJ1-4, the V gene TRBV19; 7 bases fit TRBD1. With 0 bases clipped from V and 0 bases from J, the junction kept 4 bases outside the gene matches. The CDR3 contains 17 residues. Germline V gene lookup returns CDR1 LNHDA and CDR2 SQIVND (reference sequence). This CDR3 is CASSIDHGTATNEKLFF. CDR3 coding DNA: TGTGCCAGTAGTATAGATCATGGGACAGCAACTAATGAAAAACTGTTTTTT.

This clone appeared once. The chain links TRBV5-1 to TRBJ1-4, with 12 bases that match TRBD1. The CDR3 sequence is 14 residues long. Germline values: CDR1 SGHRS, CDR2 YFSETQ. V was clipped by 4 bases and J by 7 bases; unmatched bases: 2. CDR3 in amino acids: CASSLGQGAEKLFF. As DNA, the CDR3 is TGCGCCAGCAGCCTGGGACAGGGGGCTGAAAAACTGTTTTTT.

The V call is TRBV19, the J call TRBJ1-2; 10 positions match TRBD1. V lost 3 bases and J lost 4; bases outside the gene matches: 5. CDR1 and CDR2 (germline): LNHDA, SQIVND (reference sequence). The CDR3 runs 15 residues. The CDR3: CASSILGQGSYGYTF. As DNA, the CDR3 is TGTGCCAGTAGTATTTTGGGACAGGGGAGCTATGGCTACACCTTC.

A few counts support this clone. This chain joins TRBV11-2 and TRBJ1-5, with TRBD1 matching 9 bases. The V gene's germline CDR1 is SGHAT and CDR2 FQNNGV. The CDR3 totals 15 residues. The junction had 7 bases not matched to a gene; V was cut back by 3 bases and J by 7 bases. CDR3 protein: CASSLRGQGKQPQHF. CDR3 in DNA: TGTGCCAGCAGCTTGAGGGGACAGGGTAAGCAGCCCCAGCATTTT.

The CDR3 DNA sequence: TGTGCCTCAGAGGAGGGTTTAGGGAATGAGCAGTTCTTC. This gives the protein CASEEGLGNEQFF. The chain uses TRBV10-3 and TRBJ2-1; D perhaps matches TRBD2 (6 bases). Trimming removed 11 bases at V and 7 bases at J, with 18 bases between. Germline V gene lookup returns CDR1 ENHRY and CDR2 SYGVKD. The CDR3 consists of 13 residues.

This clone was seen only a few times. The chain combines TRBV11-1 with TRBJ2-1; 10 bases agree with TRBD1. The length of the CDR3 is 15 residues. Germline V gene data show CDR1 as SGHAT and CDR2 as FQDESV (reference sequence). V lost 5 bases to trimming and J lost 5 bases; unmatched junction nucleotides: 6. The CDR3 here is CASSPGTGDNNEQFF. The DNA for the CDR3 is TGTGCCAGCAGCCCCGGGACAGGGGACAACAATGAGCAGTTCTTC.

The rearrangement links TRBV5-4 to TRBJ1-1; no clear D. The length of the CDR3 is 16 residues. Germline CDR1 is SGHNT and CDR2 is YYREEE (reference sequence). V lost 4 bases, J lost 1 base, and 17 bases lay in between. The DNA for the CDR3 is TGTGCCAGCAGCCCTCCGCCGTTGGGCCAGAACACTGAAGCTTTCTTT. Its protein is CASSPPPLGQNTEAFF.

The chain combines TRBV7-7 with TRBJ1-2; no reliable D call. Germline assignment: CDR1 SSHAT and CDR2 FNYEAQ (reference sequence). The CDR3 extends over 14 amino acids. The germline V and J ends were trimmed by 2 bases and 3 bases, with 10 bases remaining between them. This chain's CDR3 is CASSLTGKHYGYTF. CDR3 nucleotide sequence: TGTGCCAGCAGCTTAACGGGGAAACACTATGGCTACACCTTC.

The chain joins TRBV6-6 to TRBJ1-5; 7 bases line up with TRBD1. V trimming: 5 bases; J trimming: 4 bases; junction bases outside the gene matches: 11. Germline V gene sequence: CDR1 MNHNY, CDR2 SVGAGI (reference sequence). The CDR3 length is 16 residues. CDR3 DNA: TGTGCCAGCAGTCACCACGACAGGGTGGGGAATCAGCCCCAGCATTTT. It codes for CASSHHDRVGNQPQHF.

The V gene is TRBV2, the J gene TRBJ1-1, with a possible D match to TRBD1 (6 bases). The CDR3 loop spans 13 amino acids. V was pared by 8 bases and J by 0 bases, with 10 bases between. The germline gives CDR1 SNHLY, CDR2 FYNNEI. CDR3 bases: TGTGCCAGCGGGGGGGACATGAACACTGAAGCTTTCTTT. It yields the protein CASGGDMNTEAFF.

V gene TRBV7-2 combines with J gene TRBJ1-4; D gene ambiguous. CDR3 length: 15 residues. Trimming cost V 4 bases and J 6 bases, with 15 bases left between them. Germline V gives CDR1 SGHTA, CDR2 FQGNSA. CDR3 sequence: CASSSVGGSHEKLFF. CDR3 DNA: TGTGCCAGCAGCTCCGTAGGAGGGTCTCATGAAAAACTGTTTTTT.

This clone occurred a few times. V usage is TRBV24-1 and J usage is TRBJ1-5; D uncertain. The CDR3 is 13 residues long. Trimming removed 6 bases at V and 7 bases at J, with 12 bases between. Germline V lookup: CDR1 KGHDR, CDR2 SFDVKD. CDR3 nucleotides: TGTGCCACCAGTCTCCGAGGGAACCAGCCCCAGCATTTT. Translated, it gives CATSLRGNQPQHF.

The chain couples TRBV29-1 to TRBJ2-1; D is unclear. The CDR3 has 11 residues. Germline values: CDR1 SQVTM, CDR2 ANQGSEA. Trimming cost V 8 bases and J 4 bases, with 9 bases left between them. The CDR3 region is CSTRLYNEQFF. The CDR3 bases are TGCAGCACGAGACTGTACAATGAGCAGTTCTTC.

V usage is TRBV29-1 and J usage is TRBJ1-2; D unresolved. CDR1 is SQVTM and CDR2 is ANQGSEA in the germline V gene. The CDR3 is made up of 14 amino acids. V gave up 3 bases and J gave up 3 bases, with 14 bases separating them. The CDR3 DNA follows: TGCAGCGTTGAGGCTCCAGGCCAATACTATGGCTACACCTTC. Translated: CSVEAPGQYYGYTF.

The J gene is TRBJ2-4, the V gene TRBV3-1 (or the pseudogene TRBV3-2); the match to TRBD2 covers 10 bases. This CDR3 contains 17 residues. CDR1 and CDR2 from the germline V gene are LGHDT and YNNKEL (reference sequence). After removal of 2 bases from V and 5 bases from J, the junction contained 9 bases not matched to a gene. The CDR3, as DNA: TGTGCCAGCAGCCAAACTAGCGGGACCATGGGGGAAAACATTCAGTACTTC. Residues: CASSQTSGTMGENIQYF.

The rearrangement joins TRBV5-4 to TRBJ2-7; 10 bases match TRBD1. The germline gives CDR1 SGHNT, CDR2 YYREEE (reference sequence). The CDR3 is 13 amino acids. V was clipped by 5 bases and J by 4 bases; unmatched bases: 3. The CDR3 region is CASRRQGAYEQYF. DNA of the CDR3: TGTGCCAGCAGAAGACAGGGGGCGTACGAGCAGTACTTC.

V is TRBV5-1 and J is TRBJ2-1; 7 nucleotides agree with TRBD2. CDR3 size: 18 residues. After removal of 1 base from V and 1 base from J, the junction contained 11 bases not matched to a gene. Germline values: CDR1 SGHRS, CDR2 YFSETQ. The CDR3 loop reads CASSLSIGGRASYNEQFF. CDR3 bases: TGCGCCAGCAGCTTGTCTATCGGAGGGAGGGCGTCCTACAATGAGCAGTTCTTC.

The V call is TRBV14, the J call TRBJ2-1, with TRBD2 matching over 9 bases. In germline, CDR1 is SGHDN, CDR2 FVKESK. V lost 5 bases, J lost 13 bases, and 9 bases stayed unmatched. This CDR3 region has 13 residues. The CDR3 region is CASSGRTSATQFF. Written as DNA, the CDR3 is TGTGCCAGCAGCGGACGGACTAGCGCTACTCAGTTCTTC. Combining the CDR3 with reference TRBV14 and TRBJ2-1 gives the whole variable domain EAGVTQFPSHSVIEKGQTVTLRCDPISGHDNLYWYRRVMGKEIKFLLHFVKESKQDESGMPNNRFLAERTGGTYSTLKVQPAELEDSGVYFCASSGRTSATQFFGPGTRLTVL.

Only one count was recorded for this clone. The chain links TRBV19 to TRBJ2-3, with 7 bases lining up with TRBD1. The CDR3 runs 16 residues. Germline V gene sequence: CDR1 LNHDA, CDR2 SQIVND (reference sequence). Germline trimming cut 6 bases from V and 0 bases from J; bases unmatched to any gene: 9. The CDR3 protein is CASRATGVPSTDTQYF. CDR3 bases: TGTGCCAGTAGGGCAACAGGGGTTCCTAGCACAGATACGCAGTATTTT.

The chain links TRBV24-1 to TRBJ1-2; 12 nucleotides align to TRBD1. The germline CDR1 and CDR2 sequences are KGHDR and SFDVKD. The CDR3 runs to 18 residues. V was pared by 3 bases and J by 8 bases, with 15 bases of the junction left unmatched. The CDR3 bases are TGTGCCACCAGTGATCCACAGACCCCGGGACAGGGGGCTCGAGGCTACACCTTC. Its protein product is CATSDPQTPGQGARGYTF.

The rearrangement uses TRBV19 and TRBJ2-5; 12 nucleotides match TRBD2. The CDR3 runs to 15 residues. With V trimmed by 5 bases and J by 2 bases, 3 bases remained unmatched. Germline V gene sequence: CDR1 LNHDA, CDR2 SQIVND (reference sequence). The CDR3 loop is CASSPLAGGQETQYF. The CDR3 nucleotides read TGTGCCAGTAGTCCCCTAGCGGGAGGGCAAGAGACCCAGTACTTC.

The V call is TRBV19, the J call TRBJ2-7; TRBD1 matches 9 bases. After removal of 5 bases from V and 2 bases from J, the junction contained 10 bases not matched to a gene. The CDR3 has 16 amino acids. CDR1 is LNHDA and CDR2 is SQIVND in the germline V gene (reference sequence). CDR3 nucleotides: TGTGCCAGTAGTGGTCCGGGACAGGGAATCCCCTACGAGCAGTACTTC. It encodes CASSGPGQGIPYEQYF.

V is TRBV30 and J is TRBJ2-3, with TRBD2 identical over 8 bases. CDR3 length: 11 residues. The germline V gene encodes CDR1 GTSNPN and CDR2 SVGIG (reference sequence). V dropped 8 bases and J dropped 13; count of bases not matched to a gene: 11. In DNA form, the CDR3 reads TGTGCCCACGGGGGGGGACCACGAGAGTATTTT. Translated: CAHGGGPREYF.

The chain has TRBV5-1 and TRBJ1-2, with D possibly TRBD1 on 6 matching bases. The length of the CDR3 is 14 residues. V was trimmed by 0 bases and J by 2 bases, leaving 8 bases between them. CDR1 SGHRS and CDR2 YFSETQ come from the germline V gene. In DNA, the CDR3 is TGCGCCAGCAGCTTGGTTCAGGGGAACTATGGCTACACCTTC. This sequence encodes CASSLVQGNYGYTF.

The chain has TRBV28 and TRBJ1-5; 8 positions agree with TRBD1. V shed 5 bases and J 2 bases; nucleotides not matched to a gene: 5. CDR1 is MDHEN, CDR2 SYDVKM, per germline. This CDR3 has 15 amino acids. The CDR3 loop is CASSAQGVGNQPQHF. The CDR3 bases are TGTGCCAGCAGTGCACAGGGGGTCGGCAATCAGCCCCAGCATTTT.